A single sample is the source of the 19 T cell receptor beta chains below, sequenced in a study of cytomegalovirus exposure and HLA in healthy donors. The PCR was carried out with 60 Vbeta primers and 13 Jbeta primers. Sequencing was performed with immunoSEQ multiplex PCR; in TCRdb, only in-frame clones are kept and a portion is missing. The sample records 180,000 or so clones, around 74% being singletons. Sequenced input: PBMCs. The receptors stem from a female donor in good health and CMV-seronegative.

On this clone: The junction and the germline gene differ at one end; a read error may be behind it. The chain recombines TRBV7-9 with TRBJ1-1; 11 nucleotides agree with TRBD1. Germline assignment: CDR1 SEHNR and CDR2 FQNEAQ (reference sequence). The CDR3 totals 16 residues. DNA for the CDR3: TGTTCCAGCAGCCAGGGGACAGGGGGTGAGAAAGGTGAAGCTTTCTTT. Translated: CSSSQGTGGEKGEAFF. The whole variable domain, remainder taken from reference TRBV7-9 and TRBJ1-1, is DTGVSQNPRHKITKRGQNVTFRCDPISEHNRLYWYRQTLGQGPEFLTYFQNEAQLEKSRLLSDRFSAERPKGSFSTLEIQRTEQGDSAMYLCSSSQGTGGEKGEAFFGQGTRLTVV.

The rearrangement links TRBV6-5 to TRBJ1-4, with 9 bases matching TRBD1. V shed 0 bases, J shed 7 bases, and the junction held 3 bases outside the gene matches. CDR3 length: 15 residues. The germline gives CDR1 MNHEY, CDR2 SVGAGI. CDR3 in amino acids: CASSYSHRGLEKLFF. The CDR3 DNA reads as TGTGCCAGCAGTTACTCACACAGGGGGCTTGAAAAACTGTTTTTT.

This chain joins TRBV7-9 and TRBJ2-7; 8 bases line up with TRBD1. V was pared by 3 bases and J by 1 base, with 5 bases of the junction left unmatched. Germline CDR1 reads SEHNR; CDR2 reads FQNEAQ (reference sequence). The CDR3 length is 15 residues. CDR3 in DNA: TGTGCCAGCAGCTTCCGGACAGGGCGTTCCTACGAGCAGTACTTC. Translated, it gives CASSFRTGRSYEQYF.

The V gene is TRBV7-3, the J gene TRBJ2-2; D may be TRBD1 (5 bases). The germline V gene has CDR1 SGHTA and CDR2 FQGTGA. The CDR3 has 15 residues. With 3 bases removed from V and 5 bases from J, the gap between germline ends came to 13 bases. CDR3 region: CASSLPPGSTGELFF. CDR3 sequence (DNA): TGTGCCAGCAGCTTGCCGCCAGGGTCGACCGGGGAGCTGTTTTTT. Full variable domain (outside the CDR3, taken from reference TRBV7-3 and TRBJ2-2): GAGVSQTPSNKVTEKGKYVELRCDPISGHTALYWYRQSLGQGPEFLIYFQGTGAADDSGLPNDRFFAVRPEGSVSTLKIQRTERGDSAVYLCASSLPPGSTGELFFGEGSRLTVL.

V gene TRBV5-8 combines with J gene TRBJ2-1; weak D call: TRBD2 (5 bases). This CDR3 is built from 16 residues. The V end lost 4 bases, the J end lost 5 bases, and 19 bases lay between the germline ends. CDR1 and CDR2 from the germline V gene are SGHTS and YDEGEE. CDR3 in amino acids: CASSTVAGAFHNEQFF. The CDR3 nucleotides are TGTGCCAGCAGCACGGTGGCGGGCGCCTTCCACAATGAGCAGTTCTTC.

The chain uses TRBV7-9 and TRBJ1-1; tentative D call: TRBD1 (5 bases). The CDR3 covers 18 residues. Germline V gene lookup returns CDR1 SEHNR and CDR2 FQNEAQ (reference sequence). Trimming cost V 5 bases and J 1 base, with 23 bases left between them. CDR3 DNA sequence: TGTGCCAGCAGCATATACTCCCGACAGCATGAAGGGAACACTGAAGCTTTCTTT. The encoded protein is CASSIYSRQHEGNTEAFF.

The chain has TRBV7-8 and TRBJ2-7; TRBD2 might be the D (5 bases). Germline assignment: CDR1 SGHVS and CDR2 FQNEAQ. V was pared by 5 bases and J by 4 bases, with 12 bases between. CDR3 length equals 13 residues. CDR3: CASSRDWTYEQYF. In nucleotides, the CDR3 is TGTGCCAGCAGCCGCGACTGGACTTACGAGCAGTACTTC.

In regard to this clone: A read error may produce the germline difference seen at one junction end. The CDR3 here is CASSRTGSGNTIYF. DNA of the CDR3: TGTGCTAGCAGCCGGACAGGGTCTGGAAACACCATATATTTT. The genes are TRBV7-7 and TRBJ1-3, with TRBD1 identical over 8 bases. CDR3 length: 14 residues. Germline-derived CDR1 and CDR2 are SSHAT and FNYEAQ (reference sequence).

About this clone: Additional DNA sequences in this sample encode the identical CDR3. The chain carries TRBV30 and TRBJ1-2; D uncertain. V lost 0 bases, J lost 2 bases, and 7 bases lay in between. Germline V gene data show CDR1 as GTSNPN and CDR2 as SVGIG (reference sequence). The CDR3 length is 13 residues. Written as DNA, the CDR3 is TGTGCCTGGAGTGTACGAGGGAACTATGGCTACACCTTC. It is translated as CAWSVRGNYGYTF.

CDR3 loop: CAAAGAAGNQPQHF. Written as DNA, the CDR3 is TGTGCCGCGGCAGGGGCCGCGGGCAATCAGCCCCAGCATTTT. This chain connects TRBV10-3 to TRBJ1-5; tentative D call: TRBD1 (6 bases). CDR3 length equals 14 residues. The germline V and J ends were trimmed by 11 bases and 2 bases, with 16 bases remaining between them. Germline V gene sequence: CDR1 ENHRY, CDR2 SYGVKD.

This rearrangement joins TRBV7-9 to TRBJ1-1; 8 bases line up with TRBD1. Germline V gives CDR1 SEHNR, CDR2 FQNEAQ (reference sequence). There are 14 residues in the CDR3. Trimming removed 6 bases from V and 4 bases from J; junction bases left unmatched: 7. Written as DNA, the CDR3 is TGTGCCAGCAGTATTCAGGGGGCGAGCACTGAAGCTTTCTTT. This sequence encodes CASSIQGASTEAFF.

This chain uses TRBV30 with TRBJ2-7, with 8 bases matching TRBD2. Germline V CDR1 and CDR2: GTSNPN, SVGIG (reference sequence). There are 12 residues in the CDR3. V dropped 6 bases and J dropped 4; count of bases not matched to a gene: 5. The CDR3 DNA reads as TGTGCCTGCCTTTCGGGGGGGTACGAGCAGTACTTC. It specifies CACLSGGYEQYF.

The rearrangement uses TRBV5-8 and TRBJ2-1, with TRBD2 identical over 13 bases. The trim removed 4 bases at V and 5 bases at J, leaving 3 bases unmatched. The CDR3 has 15 amino acids. Germline loops: CDR1 SGHTS, CDR2 YDEGEE. The CDR3 region is CASSRGLAGNNEQFF. CDR3 sequence (DNA): TGTGCCAGCAGCAGGGGACTAGCGGGGAACAATGAGCAGTTCTTC.

The V gene is TRBV19, the J gene TRBJ2-7; 14 bases are a match to TRBD2. With 4 bases clipped from V and 3 bases from J, the junction kept 8 bases outside the gene matches. Germline V gene sequence: CDR1 LNHDA, CDR2 SQIVND (reference sequence). The CDR3 is 17 amino acids. The CDR3 sequence: CASSRSPGLAGVYEQYF. The CDR3 DNA is TGTGCCAGTAGTAGAAGTCCGGGACTAGCGGGAGTCTACGAGCAGTACTTC.

CDR3 sequence (DNA): TGTGCCAGCAGCGTCCCCATAGCGGGGGGGCGATCAGATACGCAGTATTTT. Translated: CASSVPIAGGRSDTQYF. The chain is built from TRBV9 and TRBJ2-3; 11 positions agree with TRBD2. Germline CDR1 reads SGDLS; CDR2 reads YYNGEE. V was clipped by 2 bases and J by 4 bases; unmatched bases: 9. The CDR3 contains 17 residues. Full variable domain (rest looked up from reference TRBV9 and TRBJ2-3): DSGVTQTPKHLITATGQRVTLRCSPRSGDLSVYWYQQSLDQGLQFLIQYYNGEERAKGNILERFSAQQFPDLHSELNLSSLELGDSALYFCASSVPIAGGRSDTQYFGPGTRLTVL.

V gene TRBV9 combines with J gene TRBJ2-1, with 7 bases identical to TRBD1. Germline-derived CDR1 and CDR2 are SGDLS and YYNGEE. The CDR3 spans 15 residues. V trimming: 0 bases; J trimming: 6 bases; junction bases outside the gene matches: 6. The CDR3 loop is CASSVGNRGTNEQFF. The CDR3 bases are TGTGCCAGCAGCGTAGGTAACAGGGGCACCAATGAGCAGTTCTTC.

This chain connects TRBV7-3 to TRBJ2-3, with TRBD2 identical over 7 bases. In germline, CDR1 is SGHTA, CDR2 FQGTGA. The CDR3 length is 16 residues. J was trimmed by 2 bases and V by 3 bases; bases with no gene match: 8. The CDR3 is CASSFLGGGVTDTQYF. CDR3 DNA: TGTGCCAGCAGCTTTTTGGGCGGGGGTGTCACAGATACGCAGTATTTT.

The V call is TRBV11-2, the J call TRBJ1-1; D remains unclear. The germline CDR1 and CDR2 sequences are SGHAT and FQNNGV. This CDR3 contains 15 residues. With 1 base removed from V and 0 bases from J, the gap between germline ends came to 9 bases. CDR3 amino acids: CASSLVGTLNTEAFF. CDR3 in DNA: TGTGCCAGCAGCTTAGTGGGCACCCTGAACACTGAAGCTTTCTTT. Combining the CDR3 with reference TRBV11-2 and TRBJ1-1 gives the whole variable domain EAGVAQSPRYKIIEKRQSVAFWCNPISGHATLYWYQQILGQGPKLLIQFQNNGVVDDSQLPKDRFSAERLKGVDSTLKIQPAKLEDSAVYLCASSLVGTLNTEAFFGQGTRLTVV.

The chain joins TRBV5-6 to TRBJ1-1; D possibly corresponds to TRBD1 (5 bases). The CDR3 sequence is 14 residues long. Trimming removed 0 bases from V and 4 bases from J, with 10 bases in between. Germline V gene sequence: CDR1 SGHDT, CDR2 YYEEEE. The CDR3 is CASSLDQGSTEAFF. CDR3 in DNA: TGTGCCAGCAGCTTGGATCAGGGTTCCACTGAAGCTTTCTTT.